In its sample, the clone carrying this TCR beta chain was seen many times. The sample belongs to a study of blood T cells in healthy people across ages. Whole-study context: Capturing about one barcoded beta molecule per two T cells was achieved by template switching.

Isolating PBMCs gave at least 6.5 million of these cells per sample. V lost 7 bases, J lost 1 base, and 15 bases lay in between. CDR1 is PRHDT, CDR2 FYEKMQ, per germline (reference sequence). The CDR3 sequence is 15 residues long. A second PCR of about 6 to 11 cycles used a sample-barcoded 5' primer and a J-beta primer mix. TCRdb itself ran the 5' RACE reads through MiXCR, one entry per CDR3 protein. In the table there are roughly 1.7 million distinct CDR3 sequences, about 35% of which are singletons. Sequenced: blood. This sequence originates from a woman aged 25-40 years in good health. The chain couples TRBV13 to TRBJ2-3; no firm D call. The CDR3 coding sequence is TGTGCCAGCACCCGTAGGGATGGTGGCACAGATACGCAGTATTTT. This codes for CASTRRDGGTDTQYF.